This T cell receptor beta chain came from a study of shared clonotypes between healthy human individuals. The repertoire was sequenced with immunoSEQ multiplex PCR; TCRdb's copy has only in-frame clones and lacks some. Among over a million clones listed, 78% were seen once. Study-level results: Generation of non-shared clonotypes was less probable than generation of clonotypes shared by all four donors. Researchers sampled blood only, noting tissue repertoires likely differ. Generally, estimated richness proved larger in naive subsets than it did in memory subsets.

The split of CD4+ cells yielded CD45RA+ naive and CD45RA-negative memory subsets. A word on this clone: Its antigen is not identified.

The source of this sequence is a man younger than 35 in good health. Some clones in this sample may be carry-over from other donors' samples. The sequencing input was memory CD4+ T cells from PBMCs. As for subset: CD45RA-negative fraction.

The CDR3 DNA reads TGTGCCAGTAGTAAGCAGCAATCCTATGGCTACACCTTC. Translation: CASSKQQSYGYTF. The chain is built from TRBV19 and TRBJ1-2; no reliable D call. The germline V gene encodes CDR1 LNHDA and CDR2 SQIVND (reference sequence). The CDR3 is 13 residues long. Deletions cut 4 bases from V and 4 bases from J, with 10 bases between.